A single sample is the source of the 3 T cell receptor beta chains below, sequenced in a study of cytomegalovirus exposure and HLA in healthy donors. The PCR employed 60 Vbeta primers together with 13 Jbeta primers. The table came from immunoSEQ multiplex PCR; TCRdb's copy has only in-frame clones and leaves some out. The sample holds fewer than 200,000 clones, approximately 80% seen once. The sample taken for sequencing was PBMCs. The receptor set was obtained from a man aged 55 to 69 in good health and CMV-seronegative.

The chain is built from TRBV28 and TRBJ2-7; D is uncertain. The CDR3 is 14 amino acids. Germline CDR1 MDHEN, CDR2 SYDVKM. V gave up 2 bases and J gave up 2 bases, with 10 bases separating them. CDR3 in DNA: TGTGCCAGCAGTTTACCCGGCAGCGCCTACGAGCAGTACTTC. Protein: CASSLPGSAYEQYF.

This clone was seen once. The rearrangement uses TRBV5-6 and TRBJ2-7; possible D gene TRBD1, 5 bases. The CDR3 has 13 amino acids. Per germline, CDR1 SGHDT and CDR2 YYEEEE. Trimming shortened V by 0 bases and J by 3 bases, and 7 bases separated the two germline ends. For the CDR3, the DNA is TGTGCCAGCAGCTTGGTTCAGGGCTACGAGCAGTACTTC. Encoded protein: CASSLVQGYEQYF.

In its sample, this clone was seen once. The V gene is TRBV7-8, the J gene TRBJ2-3; 11 positions agree with TRBD2. CDR1 is SGHVS, CDR2 FQNEAQ, per germline. The ends lost 4 bases at V and 3 bases at J; junction bases unmatched: 9. CDR3 length equals 17 residues. CDR3 sequence: CASSSTTSGIGTDTQYF. The CDR3 DNA reads as TGTGCCAGCAGCTCGACGACTAGCGGGATAGGTACAGATACGCAGTATTTT.